Described below is a single T cell receptor beta chain sequence and its context. The CDR3 loop spans 19 amino acids. Germline V gene data show CDR1 as LNHDA and CDR2 as SQIVND (reference sequence). The junction had 14 bases not matched to a gene; V was cut back by 3 bases and J by 0 bases. The entry originates in a study of T cell changes during pregnancy in multiple sclerosis. Generated by immunoSEQ multiplex PCR, the TCRdb table keeps only in-frame clones and is missing some. The sample includes approximately 40,000 clones, around 94% of them seen just once. V usage is TRBV19 and J usage is TRBJ2-1; 7 nucleotides line up with TRBD2. The origin of this receptor is a female donor with multiple sclerosis, enrolled in a pregnancy study. This sample comprised CD4+ T cells from peripheral blood mononuclear cells, obtained before pregnancy. CDR3 in DNA: TGTGCCAGTAGTATTAGGGGATGGGCTAGCGGAAGCTCCTACAATGAGCAGTTCTTC. It codes for CASSIRGWASGSSYNEQFF.